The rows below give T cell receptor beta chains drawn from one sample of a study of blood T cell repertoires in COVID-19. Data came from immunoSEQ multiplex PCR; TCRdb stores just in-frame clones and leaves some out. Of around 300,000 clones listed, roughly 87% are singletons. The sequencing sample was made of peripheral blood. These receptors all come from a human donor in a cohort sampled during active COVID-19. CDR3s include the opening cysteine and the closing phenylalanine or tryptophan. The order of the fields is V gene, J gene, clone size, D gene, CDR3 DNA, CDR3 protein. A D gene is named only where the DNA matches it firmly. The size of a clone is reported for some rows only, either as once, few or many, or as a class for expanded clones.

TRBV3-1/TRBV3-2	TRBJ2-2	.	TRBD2	TGTGCCAGCAGCCGAACTAGCGGGAGTAGTGGGGAGCTGTTTTTT	CASSRTSGSSGELFF
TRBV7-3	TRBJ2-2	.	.	TGTGCCAGCAGCCTTGCGGGCTGGAGCGCGAACACCGGGGAGCTGTTTTTT	CASSLAGWSANTGELFF
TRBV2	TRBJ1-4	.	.	TGTGCCAGCAGCGTAAGCTTGGGAGCTAATGAAAAACTGTTTTTT	CASSVSLGANEKLFF
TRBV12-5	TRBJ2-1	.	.	TGTGCTAGTGGTTTGAGCGGTAGCAATGAGCAGTTCTTC	CASGLSGSNEQFF
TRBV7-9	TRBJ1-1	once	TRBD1	TGTGCCAGCAGCTCCGGGACAGCTACTAACACTGAAGCTTTCTTT	CASSSGTATNTEAFF
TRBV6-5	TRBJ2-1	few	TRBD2	TGTGCCAGCCTGCGGTCCGGGAGGGGCTTCTTC	CASLRSGRGFF
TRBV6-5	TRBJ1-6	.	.	TGTGCCAGCAGATGGACAGACGGGTCACCCCTCCACTTT	CASRWTDGSPLHF
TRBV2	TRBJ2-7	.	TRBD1	TGTGCCAGCAGACCCGACAGGGGCGGCGAGCAGTACTTC	CASRPDRGGEQYF
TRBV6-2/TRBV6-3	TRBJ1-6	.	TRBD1	TGTGCCAGCAGTTACCCTAGACAGGGGGTCGCGAATTCACCCCTCCACTTT	CASSYPRQGVANSPLHF
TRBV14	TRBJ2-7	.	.	TGTGCCAGCAGCCCAAACCGGGACTTTTACGAGCAGTACTTC	CASSPNRDFYEQYF
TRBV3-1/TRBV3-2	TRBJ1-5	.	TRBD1	TGTGCCAGCAGCCAACTTACCCTCCGGGACAGGGATAATCAGCCCCAGCATTTT	CASSQLTLRDRDNQPQHF
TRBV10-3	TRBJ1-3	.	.	TGTGCCATCAGTGAGTCCTACGTGGAGTCTGGAAACACCATATATTTT	CAISESYVESGNTIYF
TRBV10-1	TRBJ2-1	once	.	TGCGCCAGCAGTTTTACCTTAGTTGGTGAGCAGTTCTTC	CASSFTLVGEQFF
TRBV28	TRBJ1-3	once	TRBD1	TGTGCCAGCAGTCCCGGACAGGCTGGAAACACCATATATTTT	CASSPGQAGNTIYF
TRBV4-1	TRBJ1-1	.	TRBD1	TGCGCCAGCAGCCAAGGGGGACAGGGGTGGAATGAAGCTTTCTTT	CASSQGGQGWNEAFF
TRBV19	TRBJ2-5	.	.	TGTGCCAGTAGCGGAAGGGGGTGGGAGACCCAGTACTTC	CASSGRGWETQYF
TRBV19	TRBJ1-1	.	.	TGTGCCAGTAGTAGGGGGCTATTTATGAACACTGAAGCTTTCTTT	CASSRGLFMNTEAFF
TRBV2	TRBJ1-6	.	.	TGTGCCAGCTACCATATTTCCGGGACCTATAATTCACCCCTCCACTTT	CASYHISGTYNSPLHF
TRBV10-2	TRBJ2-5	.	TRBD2	TGCGCCAGCAGGCGGGGGATCTCAGAGACCCAGTACTTC	CASRRGISETQYF
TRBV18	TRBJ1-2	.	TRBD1	TGTGCCAGCTCACCCCCCGGGACAGGCGCATCGAACTATGGCTACACCTTC	CASSPPGTGASNYGYTF
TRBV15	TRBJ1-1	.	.	TGTGCCACCAGCAGAGTCCCTAACCTCGAAACTTTCTTT	CATSRVPNLETFF
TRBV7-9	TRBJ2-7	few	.	TGTGCATGGAGCAGGGCCCACGAGCAGTACTTC	CAWSRAHEQYF
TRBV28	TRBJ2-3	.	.	TGTGCCGTTCTCGAGGCTAGCACAGATACGCAGTATTTT	CAVLEASTDTQYF
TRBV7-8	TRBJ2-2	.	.	TGTGCCAGCAGCTTAGTAGCGTCCGGGGAGCTGTTTTTT	CASSLVASGELFF
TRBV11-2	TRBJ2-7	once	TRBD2	TGTGCCAGCAGCTTATCAACTAGCGGGAGGGCCAGCTCCTACGAGCAGTACTTC	CASSLSTSGRASSYEQYF
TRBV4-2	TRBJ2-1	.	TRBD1	TGTGCCAGCAGCCAAGCAGGAGGTAGGATAGGGGGCGGTGAGCAGTTCTTC	CASSQAGGRIGGGEQFF
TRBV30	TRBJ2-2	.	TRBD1	TGTGCCTGGAGTTCCAGGGGGCGCGTGTTCACCGGGGAGCTGTTTTTT	CAWSSRGRVFTGELFF
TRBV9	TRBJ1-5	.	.	TGTGCCAGCAGCGTAACAGGGAAGCTAGGCCAGCCCCAGCATTTT	CASSVTGKLGQPQHF